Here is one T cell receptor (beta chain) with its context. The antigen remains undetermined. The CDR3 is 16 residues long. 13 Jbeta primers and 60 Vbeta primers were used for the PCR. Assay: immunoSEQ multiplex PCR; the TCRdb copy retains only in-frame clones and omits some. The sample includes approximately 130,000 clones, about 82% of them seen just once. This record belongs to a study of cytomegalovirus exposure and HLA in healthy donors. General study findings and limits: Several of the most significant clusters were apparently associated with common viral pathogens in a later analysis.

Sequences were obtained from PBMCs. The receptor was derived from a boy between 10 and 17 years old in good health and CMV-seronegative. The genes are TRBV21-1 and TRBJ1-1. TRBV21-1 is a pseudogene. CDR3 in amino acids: CASSKWRGRVRTEAFF. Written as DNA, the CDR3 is TGTGCCAGCAGCAAATGGAGGGGCAGGGTGCGAACTGAAGCTTTCTTT.